This T cell receptor (beta chain) was identified in a study of response to subunit inactivated influenza vaccine. TCRdb fed the RT-PCR reads into MiXCR, producing one record per CDR3 protein. Of roughly 160,000 distinct CDR3 sequences listed, roughly 10% were seen once; the top ten hold under 15%. The germline gives CDR1 SEHNR, CDR2 FQNEAQ (reference sequence). V was shortened by 5 bases and J by 1 base, with 14 bases between the two germline ends. CDR3 length: 15 residues. This clonotype showed up many times. The sequences come from non-naive T cells sorted from PBMCs, collected roughly 6 weeks after vaccination. This chain connects TRBV7-9 to TRBJ1-1; possibly TRBD1 for D (6 bases). The receptor comes from a man aged 45 to 65 who received an inactivated influenza vaccine. DNA for the CDR3: TGTGCCAGCAGCCCCGGAGGGGGTTGGAACACTGAAGCTTTCTTT. This translates into CASSPGGGWNTEAFF.